This T cell receptor beta chain is drawn from a study of OX40 agonist ivuxolimab in advanced cancers. Study background: Patients with hepatocellular carcinoma, melanoma, renal cell or head and neck cancer made up the dose-escalation patients. Patients were roughly 87% male with ages about 20 to 79, mean roughly 64. General study points: On average, a greater number of expanded clones characterised CD8+ T cells relative to CD4+.

This clone occurred a few times. Its antigen remains unknown. CDR1 is GTSNPN and CDR2 is SVGIG in the germline V gene (reference sequence). The CDR3 loop spans 14 amino acids. The V end lost 3 bases, the J end lost 4 bases, and 15 bases lay between the germline ends. The protocol was immunoSEQ multiplex PCR, while the TCRdb copy is restricted to in-frame clones and leaves out a portion. The sample lists some 77,000 clones, about 92% occurring once. The sample here was CD4+ or CD8+ T cells sorted from blood, taken in a trial of the OX40 agonist ivuxolimab. V and J are TRBV30 and TRBJ1-2; D is perhaps TRBD1 (5 bases). This receptor was taken from an adult with an advanced solid tumor such as melanoma, head and neck, liver or kidney cancer. CDR3 nucleotide sequence: TGTGCCTGGAGCTGGGGCAGCGAGCCCTATGGCTACACCTTC. Residues: CAWSWGSEPYGYTF.